This T cell receptor (beta chain) was recorded in a study of blood T cell repertoires in COVID-19. V shed 4 bases and J shed 0 bases, with 13 bases lying between them. This CDR3 region has 16 residues. CDR1 and CDR2 from the germline V gene are MNHEY and SVGAGI. The repertoire was sequenced with immunoSEQ multiplex PCR; TCRdb's copy has only in-frame clones and lacks some. The table has around 93,000 clones, about 87% seen once. The chain carries TRBV6-5 and TRBJ2-1; tentatively, D is TRBD2 (6 bases). The clonotype originates from a human donor in a cohort sampled during active COVID-19. The material sequenced was peripheral blood. CDR3 protein: CASSSELGSSYNEQFF. The CDR3 nucleotides are TGTGCCAGCAGTTCGGAACTCGGGAGCTCCTACAATGAGCAGTTCTTC.